This T cell receptor beta chain was captured in a study of PD-1 blockade in classical Hodgkin lymphoma. Study at large: Administration of nivolumab to patients was at 3 mg/kg intravenously every 2 weeks.

Study results and caveats: While CD8+ TCR diversity did not rise significantly by C4D1, CD4+ TCR diversity did. Patients who responded completely had about the same baseline diversity as newly diagnosed patients.

CDR3 length: 13 amino acids. Germline V gene lookup returns CDR1 MGHDK and CDR2 SYGVNS. V lost 4 bases, J lost 6 bases, and 13 bases lay in between. Using immunoSEQ multiplex PCR, the repertoire was profiled, and TCRdb retains in-frame clones only, with some absent. The table shows some 96,000 clones, with about nine tenths occurring only once. Points on this clone: What it binds is not known.

Every patient had relapsed following autologous stem cell transplantation, and cohorts differed in brentuximab vedotin exposure. When best responses were assessed, they were complete response, partial response or progressive disease. The receptor comes from a human donor with classical Hodgkin lymphoma. The starting material was peripheral blood mononuclear cells (PBMCs), obtained at baseline. The V call is TRBV25-1, the J call TRBJ2-7, with D perhaps TRBD1 (6 bases). The CDR3 sequence: CASSVQTGREQYF. The CDR3 bases are TGTGCCAGCAGTGTGCAAACAGGGCGCGAGCAGTACTTC.